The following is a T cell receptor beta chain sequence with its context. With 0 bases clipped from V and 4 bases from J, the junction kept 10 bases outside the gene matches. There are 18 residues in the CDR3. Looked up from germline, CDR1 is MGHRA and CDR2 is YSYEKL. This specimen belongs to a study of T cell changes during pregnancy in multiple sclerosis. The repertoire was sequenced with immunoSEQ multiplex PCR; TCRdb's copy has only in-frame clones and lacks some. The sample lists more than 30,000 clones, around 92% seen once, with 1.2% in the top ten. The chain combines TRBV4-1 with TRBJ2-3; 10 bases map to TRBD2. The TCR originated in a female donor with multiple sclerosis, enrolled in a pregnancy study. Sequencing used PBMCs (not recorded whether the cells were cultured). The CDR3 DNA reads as TGCGCCAGCAGCCAAGATTGGGCTAGCGGGAGAAGTGCAGATACGCAGTATTTT. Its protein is CASSQDWASGRSADTQYF.